The T cell receptor beta chain under discussion was sequenced for a study of T cells in women clearing cervical HPV infection. Study information: Controls were women whose single incident HPV16 infection cleared within 12 months without precancer or cancer. Cases' blood sampling followed lesion detection by median about 150 days (90 to 200).

TCRdb's copy holds only in-frame clones and misses some; the assay was immunoSEQ multiplex PCR. The repertoire table contains tens of thousands of clones. All donors had a single incident cervical HPV16 infection, not prevalent. Study-level findings and limits: Controls had more TRBV6-7 (0.16%) than cases (about 0.11%).

Concerning this clone itself: Its specificity is not known. From the germline J gene comes the end of the CDR3, since the read stops 3 residues before it.

Germline V CDR1 and CDR2: DFQATT, SNEGSKA (reference sequence). With 4 bases removed from V and 2 bases from J, the gap between germline ends came to 9 bases. The CDR3 runs 12 residues. Input material: blood buffy coat. The gene calls are TRBV20-1 and TRBJ2-7, with D unresolved. The receptor's source is a woman between 18 and 69 years old with a cervical HPV16 infection that either progressed to CIN3+ or cleared (not recorded which). CDR3 sequence reads: CSATGTTYEQYF. CDR3 DNA (partial): TGCAGTGCTACCGGAACTACCTACGAG.